This TCR beta chain was profiled in a study of T cells in Graves' hyperthyroidism and ophthalmopathy. The V gene end was trimmed by 8 bases and the J gene end by 6 bases; junction bases not matched to a gene: 10. The CDR3 runs to 15 residues. Germline V gene lookup returns CDR1 LNHDA and CDR2 SQIVND (reference sequence). Researchers took RNA transcripts and amplified the TCR beta CDR3 regions from them. The HTBI set primed first-round TCR CDR3 RT-PCR. In TCRdb, the multiplex PCR reads were re-called with MiXCR into one record per CDR3 protein. Counted here are about 400,000 distinct CDR3 sequences, 11% to 15% occurring once; the ten biggest clones make up over 25%. This clonotype was seen a handful of times.

The receptor comes from a man in his fifties with Graves' ophthalmopathy. The sample comprised blood. The V call is TRBV19, the J call TRBJ2-2; TRBD2 matches at 9 bases. In DNA, the CDR3 is TGTGCCAGTCAACCGGCCCTAGCGGGATCCGGGGAGCTGTTTTTT. Its protein is CASQPALAGSGELFF.